These T cell receptor beta chains were read from a single sample in a study of T cells in Graves' hyperthyroidism and ophthalmopathy. TCRdb used MiXCR to reprocess the multiplex PCR reads, holding one entry per CDR3 protein. There are about 420,000 distinct CDR3 sequences in the sample; approximately 15% occur only once, and 13% to 15% lies in the top ten. Sample: blood. The receptors stem from a woman under 30 with Graves' hyperthyroidism. The CDR3 runs from the conserved cysteine through the conserved F or W. D genes are given only for firm matches. Clone sizes are given selectively: once, few, many, or a class where the clone is expanded.

len: 13
v_gene: TRBV6-1
abundance: NA
j_gene: TRBJ1-2
d_gene: NA
CDR3aa: CASSLTDGYGYTF
CDR3nt: TGTGCCAGCAGCCTCACGGACGGATATGGCTACACCTTC

len: 14
v_gene: TRBV12-3/TRBV12-4
abundance: many
j_gene: TRBJ1-2
d_gene: NA
CDR3aa: CASSLTGPYFGYTF
CDR3nt: TGTGCCAGCAGTTTAACTGGTCCGTACTTTGGCTACACCTTC

len: 17
v_gene: TRBV27
abundance: NA
j_gene: TRBJ2-5
d_gene: NA
CDR3aa: CASSLNRDREGQETQYF
CDR3nt: TGTGCCAGCAGTTTAAATAGAGACAGGGAGGGCCAAGAGACCCAGTACTTC

len: 19
v_gene: TRBV7-8
abundance: many
j_gene: TRBJ2-1
d_gene: TRBD2
CDR3aa: CASSPHGTSGGGFYNEQFF
CDR3nt: TGTGCCAGCAGCCCGCACGGGACTAGCGGGGGAGGTTTCTACAATGAGCAGTTCTTC

len: 13
v_gene: TRBV18
abundance: many
j_gene: TRBJ1-5
d_gene: NA
CDR3aa: CASSPVGEQPQHF
CDR3nt: TGTGCCAGCTCACCAGTGGGGGAACAGCCCCAGCATTTT

len: 14
v_gene: TRBV12-3/TRBV12-4
abundance: many
j_gene: TRBJ1-3
d_gene: NA
CDR3aa: CASSLGAAGNTIYF
CDR3nt: TGTGCCAGCAGTTTGGGGGCAGCTGGAAACACCATATATTTT

len: 13
v_gene: TRBV27
abundance: NA
j_gene: TRBJ2-5
d_gene: NA
CDR3aa: CASSRVSLGTQYF
CDR3nt: TGTGCCAGCAGTCGGGTCTCGCTAGGGACCCAGTACTTC

len: 12
v_gene: TRBV7-2
abundance: many
j_gene: TRBJ1-1
d_gene: NA
CDR3aa: CASLEPPGKAFF
CDR3nt: TGTGCCAGTTTAGAGCCCCCCGGGAAAGCTTTCTTT

len: 13
v_gene: TRBV2
abundance: many
j_gene: TRBJ2-1
d_gene: NA
CDR3aa: CASRENSYNEQFF
CDR3nt: TGTGCCAGCCGCGAAAACTCCTACAATGAGCAGTTCTTC

len: 16
v_gene: TRBV4-1
abundance: NA
j_gene: TRBJ2-7
d_gene: NA
CDR3aa: CASSQIDRNLFYEQYF
CDR3nt: TGCGCCAGCAGCCAAATCGACAGAAACCTTTTCTACGAGCAGTACTTC

len: 18
v_gene: TRBV15
abundance: NA
j_gene: TRBJ1-2
d_gene: NA
CDR3aa: CATSRDPILLTGNYGYTF
CDR3nt: TGTGCCACCAGCAGAGATCCCATACTTTTGACGGGTAACTATGGCTACACCTTC

len: 14
v_gene: TRBV20-1
abundance: many
j_gene: TRBJ2-7
d_gene: NA
CDR3aa: CSARPGTPWGEQYF
CDR3nt: TGCAGTGCTAGACCCGGGACTCCCTGGGGCGAGCAGTACTTC

len: 15
v_gene: TRBV5-1
abundance: NA
j_gene: TRBJ2-1
d_gene: NA
CDR3aa: CASSPDSSSYNEQFF
CDR3nt: TGCGCCAGCAGCCCTGACAGTAGCTCCTACAATGAGCAGTTCTTC

len: 14
v_gene: TRBV20-1
abundance: many
j_gene: TRBJ2-1
d_gene: TRBD2
CDR3aa: CSATGGSSYNEQFF
CDR3nt: TGCAGTGCTACCGGCGGGAGCTCCTACAATGAGCAGTTCTTC

len: 15
v_gene: TRBV12-3/TRBV12-4
abundance: NA
j_gene: TRBJ2-1
d_gene: TRBD2
CDR3aa: CAGNLGGSGGYEQFF
CDR3nt: TGTGCCGGCAACTTGGGTGGTAGCGGGGGCTATGAGCAGTTCTTC

len: 13
v_gene: TRBV12-3/TRBV12-4
abundance: NA
j_gene: TRBJ1-1
d_gene: NA
CDR3aa: CASSNGPYTEAFF
CDR3nt: TGTGCCAGCAGCAACGGACCATACACTGAAGCTTTCTTT

len: 13
v_gene: TRBV2
abundance: many
j_gene: TRBJ2-7
d_gene: NA
CDR3aa: CASSPTVIHEQYF
CDR3nt: TGTGCCAGCAGTCCCACAGTCATCCACGAGCAGTACTTC

len: 17
v_gene: TRBV12-3/TRBV12-4
abundance: many
j_gene: TRBJ1-2
d_gene: TRBD1
CDR3aa: CASRPGDRGRSNYGYTF
CDR3nt: TGTGCCAGCAGACCGGGGGACAGGGGACGCTCTAACTATGGCTACACCTTC

len: 16
v_gene: TRBV2
abundance: many
j_gene: TRBJ2-1
d_gene: NA
CDR3aa: CASSPDSPQDYNEQFF
CDR3nt: TGTGCCAGCAGTCCGGACAGCCCTCAAGACTACAATGAGCAGTTCTTC

len: 12
v_gene: TRBV10-3
abundance: NA
j_gene: TRBJ2-1
d_gene: TRBD2
CDR3aa: CATAGGDYPQFF
CDR3nt: TGTGCCACCGCCGGGGGGGATTACCCACAGTTCTTC

len: 13
v_gene: TRBV5-6
abundance: NA
j_gene: TRBJ1-6
d_gene: NA
CDR3aa: CASSFGSPSPLHF
CDR3nt: TGTGCCAGCAGCTTTGGAAGCCCAAGCCCCCTCCACTTT

len: 14
v_gene: TRBV20-1
abundance: many
j_gene: TRBJ2-7
d_gene: TRBD1
CDR3aa: CSAEASDRDYEQYF
CDR3nt: TGCAGTGCTGAGGCCTCGGACAGGGACTACGAGCAGTACTTC

len: 14
v_gene: TRBV20-1
abundance: many
j_gene: TRBJ2-7
d_gene: NA
CDR3aa: CSARDGSDSSEQYF
CDR3nt: TGCAGTGCTAGAGATGGTTCGGACTCCAGCGAGCAGTACTTC

len: 13
v_gene: TRBV19
abundance: NA
j_gene: TRBJ2-1
d_gene: NA
CDR3aa: CASRDQRPGEQFF
CDR3nt: TGTGCCAGTAGGGACCAAAGGCCCGGTGAGCAGTTCTTC

len: 16
v_gene: TRBV20-1
abundance: once
j_gene: TRBJ1-6
d_gene: NA
CDR3aa: CSASNSRVPYNSPLHF
CDR3nt: TGCAGTGCTAGTAACAGCCGAGTACCTTATAATTCACCCCTCCACTTT

len: 14
v_gene: TRBV20-1
abundance: many
j_gene: TRBJ2-6
d_gene: NA
CDR3aa: CSAPTGRGANVLTF
CDR3nt: TGCAGTGCCCCGACAGGGAGGGGGGCCAACGTCCTGACTTTC

len: 15
v_gene: TRBV28
abundance: NA
j_gene: TRBJ1-2
d_gene: NA
CDR3aa: CASSPRGVSAYGYTF
CDR3nt: TGTGCCAGCAGCCCCCGGGGCGTTTCGGCCTATGGCTACACCTTC

len: 15
v_gene: TRBV6-2/TRBV6-3
abundance: NA
j_gene: TRBJ2-1
d_gene: NA
CDR3aa: CASSTPTSSYNEQFF
CDR3nt: TGTGCCAGCAGTACTCCGACATCGTCCTACAATGAGCAGTTCTTC

len: 17
v_gene: TRBV6-2/TRBV6-3
abundance: many
j_gene: TRBJ2-3
d_gene: TRBD1
CDR3aa: CASSYHRDRGLADTQYF
CDR3nt: TGTGCCAGCAGTTACCACCGGGACAGGGGGCTGGCAGATACGCAGTATTTT

len: 15
v_gene: TRBV5-6
abundance: few
j_gene: TRBJ2-1
d_gene: NA
CDR3aa: CASSLDLVMIREQFF
CDR3nt: TGTGCCAGCAGCTTGGATCTAGTAATGATTCGCGAGCAGTTCTTC

len: 12
v_gene: TRBV9
abundance: few
j_gene: TRBJ1-6
d_gene: NA
CDR3aa: CASSVASSPLHF
CDR3nt: TGTGCCAGCAGCGTAGCTAGTTCACCCCTCCACTTT

len: 19
v_gene: TRBV4-2
abundance: NA
j_gene: TRBJ1-3
d_gene: NA
CDR3aa: CASSQDRDSGRRSGNTIYF
CDR3nt: TGTGCCAGCAGCCAAGATAGGGACTCGGGCAGACGCTCTGGAAACACCATATATTTT

len: 14
v_gene: TRBV28
abundance: many
j_gene: TRBJ1-2
d_gene: NA
CDR3aa: CATRGEGKRYGYTF
CDR3nt: TGTGCCACCAGAGGGGAAGGGAAGCGCTATGGCTACACCTTC

len: 15
v_gene: TRBV5-1
abundance: NA
j_gene: TRBJ2-3
d_gene: TRBD1
CDR3aa: CASSDGQGHSDTQYF
CDR3nt: TGCGCCAGCAGCGACGGACAGGGCCACTCGGATACGCAGTATTTT

len: 16
v_gene: TRBV12-5
abundance: many
j_gene: TRBJ2-5
d_gene: TRBD1
CDR3aa: CASGPGTGGTQETQYF
CDR3nt: TGTGCTAGTGGGCCCGGCACAGGGGGCACTCAAGAGACCCAGTACTTC

len: 15
v_gene: TRBV7-8
abundance: many
j_gene: TRBJ2-5
d_gene: NA
CDR3aa: CASSLDGGQGGTQYF
CDR3nt: TGTGCCAGCAGCTTAGACGGGGGGCAGGGAGGGACCCAGTACTTC

len: 15
v_gene: TRBV6-2/TRBV6-3
abundance: many
j_gene: TRBJ2-1
d_gene: TRBD1
CDR3aa: CASKNLDRRNNEQFF
CDR3nt: TGTGCCAGCAAGAACCTGGACAGGCGAAACAATGAGCAGTTCTTC

len: 17
v_gene: TRBV15
abundance: NA
j_gene: TRBJ1-4
d_gene: TRBD1
CDR3aa: CATAASGQGSGNEKLFF
CDR3nt: TGTGCCACCGCAGCGTCGGGACAGGGCTCGGGTAATGAAAAACTGTTTTTT

len: 17
v_gene: TRBV20-1
abundance: few
j_gene: TRBJ2-2
d_gene: NA
CDR3aa: CSARGGGGELYTGELFF
CDR3nt: TGCAGTGCTAGAGGAGGGGGGGGAGAACTTTACACCGGGGAGCTGTTTTTT

len: 15
v_gene: TRBV24-1
abundance: many
j_gene: TRBJ1-5
d_gene: TRBD1
CDR3aa: CATSDDRVGNQPQHF
CDR3nt: TGTGCCACCAGTGATGACAGGGTCGGGAATCAGCCCCAGCATTTT

len: 14
v_gene: TRBV2
abundance: many
j_gene: TRBJ2-1
d_gene: NA
CDR3aa: CATHYRSLYNEQFF
CDR3nt: TGTGCCACCCATTACAGGTCCCTGTACAATGAGCAGTTCTTC